A single sample is the source of the 18 T cell receptor beta chains below, sequenced in a study of molecular identifiers for immune sequencing clone quantification. TCRdb independently ran MiXCR on the PCR reads; one entry per CDR3 protein. This table has about 640,000 distinct CDR3 sequences, nearly 20% appearing once. The sequenced sample was naive CD8+ T cells from blood, with Jurkat cell RNA spiked in. Subset: FACS-sorted CD8+CD4-CCR7+CD45RA+ naive T cells. All receptors come from a human donor in good health. Some libraries in this study had Jurkat cell RNA spiked in.

This clonotype was observed many times. V is TRBV29-1 and J is TRBJ2-7; D possibly corresponds to TRBD1 (6 bases). CDR1 is SQVTM and CDR2 is ANQGSEA in the germline V gene. V was shortened by 7 bases and J by 4 bases, with 14 bases between the two germline ends. The CDR3 is made up of 12 amino acids. Here the CDR3 DNA reads TGCAGCGCCACGGACAGTGAGTACGAGCAGTACTTC. Residues: CSATDSEYEQYF.

This clonotype was seen more than once but under ten times. This sequence joins TRBV28 and TRBJ2-3, with 10 bases identical to TRBD2. CDR3 size: 15 residues. J was trimmed by 2 bases and V by 6 bases; bases with no gene match: 5. The germline CDR1 and CDR2 sequences are MDHEN and SYDVKM. DNA for the CDR3: TGTGCCAGCAGGGGACTAGCGAGTTACACAGATACGCAGTATTTT. Its protein product is CASRGLASYTDTQYF. Supplemented by reference TRBV28 and TRBJ2-3, the full variable domain reads DVKVTQSSRYLVKRTGEKVFLECVQDMDHENMFWYRQDPGLGLRLIYFSYDVKMKEKGDIPEGYSVSREKKERFSLILESASTNQTSMYLCASRGLASYTDTQYFGPGTRLTVL.

This clonotype has more than one count but fewer than ten. The rearrangement links TRBV19 to TRBJ1-2, with TRBD1 matching 10 bases. V was clipped by 8 bases and J by 0 bases; unmatched bases: 9. The CDR3 has 16 residues. Per the germline V gene, CDR1 is LNHDA and CDR2 is SQIVND (reference sequence). CDR3 sequence reads: CASWGQGQAPNYGYTF. For the CDR3, the DNA is TGTGCCAGTTGGGGACAGGGGCAAGCCCCTAACTATGGCTACACCTTC.

This clonotype has at least ten counts. The chain combines TRBV28 with TRBJ2-7; D may be TRBD1 or TRBD2 (5 bases each). Germline CDR1 and CDR2: MDHEN and SYDVKM. The CDR3 runs 15 residues. The V gene lost 6 bases and the J gene lost 0 bases, with 15 bases spanning the gap. The CDR3: CASSILGVFSYEQYF. CDR3 DNA: TGTGCCAGCAGCATTTTGGGGGTGTTCTCCTACGAGCAGTACTTC.

This clonotype was counted many times. This chain connects TRBV4-2 to TRBJ2-6; no clear D. There are 19 residues in the CDR3. Germline CDR1 and CDR2: LGHNA and YNFKEQ. The V end lost 0 bases, the J end lost 0 bases, and 15 bases lay between the germline ends. The CDR3, as DNA: TGTGCCAGCAGCCAAGATCCCAGTGGACGGACCTCTGGGGCCAACGTCCTGACTTTC. Translated: CASSQDPSGRTSGANVLTF.

This clonotype was observed at least ten times. The rearrangement uses TRBV6-2 or TRBV6-3 and TRBJ2-1; the match to TRBD2 covers 9 bases. The CDR3 runs to 15 residues. CDR1 is MNHEY, CDR2 SVGEGT, per germline. V shed 2 bases, J shed 6 bases, and the junction held 5 bases outside the gene matches. The DNA of the CDR3 is TGTGCCAGCAGTTACGCGGGAGGGCCACCCAATGAGCAGTTCTTC. Protein sequence: CASSYAGGPPNEQFF.

The rearrangement joins TRBV4-1 to TRBJ1-1; 8 bases map to TRBD1. Germline CDR1 and CDR2: MGHRA and YSYEKL. The CDR3 spans 15 residues. Trimming at V came to 4 bases and at J to 1 base, leaving 5 bases not matched to a gene. The CDR3 sequence: CASSPFTGGNTEAFF. CDR3 nucleotide sequence: TGCGCCAGCAGCCCCTTTACAGGGGGGAACACTGAAGCTTTCTTT.

This clonotype was recorded at least ten times. This chain links TRBV2 with TRBJ2-4; 7 bases line up with TRBD1. Losses at the gene ends were 4 bases for V and 5 bases for J; bases not matched to a gene: 11. Germline V gene data show CDR1 as SNHLY and CDR2 as FYNNEI. The CDR3 is made up of 16 amino acids. CDR3: CASSAAPRGGENIQYF. The CDR3 DNA is TGTGCCAGCAGTGCAGCCCCGAGAGGGGGCGAAAACATTCAGTACTTC.

This clonotype was counted many times. This rearrangement joins TRBV9 to TRBJ2-2; the D gene is possibly TRBD2 (5 bases). This CDR3 comprises 18 residues. The germline V and J ends were trimmed by 0 bases and 0 bases, with 15 bases remaining between them. The germline V gene encodes CDR1 SGDLS and CDR2 YYNGEE. Written as DNA, the CDR3 is TGTGCCAGCAGCGTAGCCGGAGGTCCCTTCGCGAACACCGGGGAGCTGTTTTTT. It codes for CASSVAGGPFANTGELFF.

About this clonotype itself: A much larger clone sits a single nucleotide away, making a read error possible. This chain joins TRBV6-4 and TRBJ1-1, with D unresolved. This CDR3 is built from 13 residues. Per the germline V gene, CDR1 is MRHNA and CDR2 is SNTAGT. Trimming removed 5 bases from V and 5 bases from J, with 12 bases in between. CDR3 coding DNA: TGTGCCAGCAGTACCAGTGGTACAACTGAAGCTTTCTTT. It codes for CASSTSGTTEAFF.

This clonotype was observed many times. J is TRBJ2-1 and V is TRBV28; 9 nucleotides agree with TRBD2. CDR3 length equals 18 residues. Germline trimming cut 5 bases from V and 0 bases from J; bases unmatched to any gene: 11. The germline V gene has CDR1 MDHEN and CDR2 SYDVKM. CDR3 region: CASSPTRLADYSYNEQFF. The DNA of the CDR3 is TGTGCCAGCAGTCCCACCCGACTAGCGGACTACTCCTACAATGAGCAGTTCTTC.

At least ten counts were recorded for this clonotype. The rearrangement joins TRBV30 to TRBJ2-7; the D gene is possibly TRBD1 (5 bases). In germline, CDR1 is GTSNPN, CDR2 SVGIG (reference sequence). The CDR3 loop spans 12 amino acids. V was cut by 0 bases and J by 3 bases, with 6 bases left in between. As DNA, the CDR3 is TGTGCCTGGAGTGTTCAGGGCTACGAGCAGTACTTC. Its translation is CAWSVQGYEQYF.

With regard to this clonotype: The junction does not match germline at one end; this may be a read error. The chain uses TRBV28 and TRBJ1-1; D not certain. Per germline, CDR1 MDHEN and CDR2 SYDVKM. This CDR3 has 13 residues. The CDR3 sequence: CARSFRSNTGAFF. The CDR3 DNA reads as TGTGCCCGCAGTTTCAGATCGAACACTGGAGCTTTCTTT. Based on the CDR3 plus reference TRBV28 and TRBJ1-1, the full variable domain is DVKVTQSSRYLVKRTGEKVFLECVQDMDHENMFWYRQDPGLGLRLIYFSYDVKMKEKGDIPEGYSVSREKKERFSLILESASTNQTSMYLCARSFRSNTGAFFGQGTRLTVV.

This clonotype was found many times. The chain combines TRBV29-1 with TRBJ2-1, with 8 bases identical to TRBD1. The J segment lost 9 bases and the V segment lost 7 bases, leaving 8 bases of the junction unmatched. The CDR3 covers 12 residues. Germline V CDR1 and CDR2: SQVTM, ANQGSEA. CDR3 sequence: CSERTGRGEQFF. CDR3 sequence (DNA): TGCAGCGAACGGACAGGGCGCGGTGAGCAGTTCTTC.

This clonotype was seen many times. This chain uses TRBV7-9 with TRBJ1-4; possibly TRBD1 for D (5 bases). Trimming removed 4 bases at V and 6 bases at J, with 9 bases between. The CDR3 has 13 residues. The germline gives CDR1 SEHNR, CDR2 FQNEAQ (reference sequence). Written as DNA, the CDR3 is TGTGCCAGCAGCTCGGGGGGTCATGAAAAACTGTTTTTT. Its protein is CASSSGGHEKLFF.

A note on this clonotype: A read error may be the cause here, since a much bigger clone is one base away. The chain has TRBV11-2 and TRBJ2-5; possible D gene TRBD2, 7 bases. This CDR3 region has 15 residues. The germline V and J ends were trimmed by 4 bases and 6 bases, with 18 bases remaining between them. Germline values: CDR1 SGHAT, CDR2 FQNNGV. The CDR3 DNA reads as TGTGCCAGCAGCTCCGTGGTGGGGAGGGGGAAGACCCAGTACTTC. It encodes CASSSVVGRGKTQYF.

The chain recombines TRBV6-1 with TRBJ2-7, with a possible D match to TRBD1 (7 bases). The CDR3 has 13 residues. The germline CDR1 and CDR2 sequences are MNHNS and SASEGT. V was clipped by 5 bases and J by 5 bases, with 13 bases between them. The CDR3 DNA is TGTGCCAGCAGTAGCGGAGGGGGCAACGAGCAGTACTTC. It encodes CASSSGGGNEQYF.

This clonotype was counted many times. The rearrangement uses TRBV25-1 and TRBJ2-1; 8 bases are shared with TRBD2. This CDR3 has 14 residues. Germline V gene sequence: CDR1 MGHDK, CDR2 SYGVNS. V shed 8 bases, J shed 6 bases, and the junction held 9 bases outside the gene matches. The CDR3 DNA follows: TGTGCCAGCCGTCGGGGGGGCCTTCGCAATGAGCAGTTCTTC. Its protein product is CASRRGGLRNEQFF. Looking up the rest from reference TRBV25-1 and TRBJ2-1 gives the full variable domain: EADIYQTPRYLVIGTGKKITLECSQTMGHDKMYWYQQDPGMELHLIHYSYGVNSTEKGDLSSESTVSRIRTEHFPLTLESARPSHTSQYLCASRRGGLRNEQFFGPGTRLTVL.